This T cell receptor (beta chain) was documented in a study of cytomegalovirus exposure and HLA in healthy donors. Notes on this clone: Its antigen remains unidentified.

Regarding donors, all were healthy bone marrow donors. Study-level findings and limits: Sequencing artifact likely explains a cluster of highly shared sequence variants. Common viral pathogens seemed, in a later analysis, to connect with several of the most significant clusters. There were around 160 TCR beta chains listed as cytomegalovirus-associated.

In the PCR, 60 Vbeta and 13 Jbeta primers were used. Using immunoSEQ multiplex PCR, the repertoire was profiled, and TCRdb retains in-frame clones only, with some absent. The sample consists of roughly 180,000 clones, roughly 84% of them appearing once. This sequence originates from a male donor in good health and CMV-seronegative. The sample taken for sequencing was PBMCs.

In DNA, the CDR3 is TGTGCCAGTAGCTTGACTAGCACAGATACGCAGTATTTT. Amino acid sequence: CASSLTSTDTQYF. The chain carries TRBV19 and TRBJ2-3, with D unclear. The CDR3 spans 13 residues. Trimming left V 6 bases short and J 0 bases short, with 7 bases between. The germline CDR1 and CDR2 sequences are LNHDA and SQIVND (reference sequence).